This TCR beta chain was identified in a study of blood T cell repertoires in COVID-19. As for the study in general: Some COVID-19 samples were acute and others convalescent; all came from the United States, Italy and Spain.

This clone was observed many times. Authors' analysis steps: Reference gene primer amplification gave estimated nucleated cell counts. Produced via immunoSEQ multiplex PCR; TCRdb's table is partial and in-frame only. V and J calls and clone size come straight from that table; D and trimming were deduced from the DNA. This table holds 100,000 to 150,000 clones, 65% to 85% found once. Sequencing was performed on peripheral blood. The sequence derives from a woman aged 80 or older with acute or convalescent COVID-19.

The CDR3, as DNA: TGTGCCAGCAATCAGGGGCCGGCAACTGAAGCTTTCTTT. Encoded protein: CASNQGPATEAFF. The V call is TRBV27, the J call TRBJ1-1, with TRBD1 as a possible D gene (6 bases). Trimming cost V 7 bases and J 5 bases, with 14 bases left between them. The germline V gene has CDR1 MNHEY and CDR2 SMNVEV (reference sequence). CDR3 length: 13 residues.